This TCR beta chain was captured in a study of regulatory T cells in long-lasting Graves disease. Looked up from germline, CDR1 is LGHDT and CDR2 is YNNKEL (reference sequence). V gave up 0 bases and J gave up 11 bases; unmatched junction bases: 11. The CDR3 loop spans 16 amino acids. Combining iRepertoire HTBI primers with Arm-PCR of CDR3 regions, the authors built TCR beta libraries. TCRdb reprocessed the multiplex PCR reads with MiXCR, giving one entry per CDR3 protein. The sample shows 350,000 to 550,000 distinct CDR3 sequences, about 15% of them seen only once. This sample's time point: newly diagnosed GD, antithyroid drugs for less than 3 months. PBMCs were the source of the RNA used for TCR sequencing. A few counts support this clonotype. This sample also appeared in a second study, on T cells in Graves' hyperthyroidism and ophthalmopathy. That source notes: HTBI primers were the set used in a first-round RT-PCR of the TCR CDR3.

This clonotype was sampled from a woman aged 50 to 60 with Graves disease. Here the sequenced sample was peripheral blood mononuclear cells (PBMCs), taken at new diagnosis, from a patient treated with antithyroid drugs. V is TRBV3-1 and J is TRBJ2-1; TRBD2 agrees at 9 bases. For the CDR3, the DNA is TGTGCCAGCAGCCAAGATGTGGCGGGAGGGGCTAACCAGCAGTTCTTC. As protein: CASSQDVAGGANQQFF.